The rows below give T cell receptor beta chains drawn from one sample of a study of T cells after yellow fever vaccination. TCRdb independently ran MiXCR on the 5' RACE reads; one entry per CDR3 protein. The data contain approximately 510,000 distinct CDR3 sequences, roughly a fifth of them singletons. The material sequenced was PBMCs, taken 20 to 25 days after the first yellow fever vaccination. The receptor source for this set is a man between 18 and 29 years old who received the YFV17D yellow fever vaccine. The CDR3 runs from the conserved cysteine through the conserved F or W. Each record gives: CDR3 length, D gene, V gene, clone size, J gene, CDR3 DNA, CDR3 protein. The D gene is left open where the match is weak. Where a row states a size, it is once, few, many or the class of an expanded clone; other rows omit it.

15	.	TRBV29-1	once	TRBJ2-3	TGCAGCGTTGAGGGCACGGAGCCTAGCACAGATACGCAGTATTTT	CSVEGTEPSTDTQYF
16	TRBD1	TRBV14	few	TRBJ2-3	TGTGCCAGCAGCCAAGATCCGGGACAGGGAACAGATACGCAGTATTTT	CASSQDPGQGTDTQYF
12	.	TRBV5-8	few	TRBJ1-1	TGTGCCAGCGCGTCCATGAACACTGAAGCTTTCTTT	CASASMNTEAFF
16	.	TRBV7-9	once	TRBJ1-1	TGTGCCAGCAGCTTAGATCGGAGGTATGTGGACACTGAAGCTTTCTTT	CASSLDRRYVDTEAFF
16	.	TRBV7-8	.	TRBJ2-3	TGTGCCAGCAGCCCCTTGGTTAGCCGACGCACAGATACGCAGTATTTT	CASSPLVSRRTDTQYF
18	TRBD1	TRBV6-2/TRBV6-3	many	TRBJ2-1	TGTGCCAGCAGATTTCTTCCGGGACAGGGGGCTCATTACAATGAGCAGTTCTTC	CASRFLPGQGAHYNEQFF
13	.	TRBV19	.	TRBJ1-4	TGTGCCAGTAGTCAGCAGGATAATGAAAAACTGTTTTTT	CASSQQDNEKLFF
16	TRBD1	TRBV18	.	TRBJ1-5	TGTGCCAGCTCACCACGGGCAGGGGGAGGAAATCAGCCCCAGCATTTT	CASSPRAGGGNQPQHF
14	TRBD2	TRBV29-1	few	TRBJ2-5	TGCAGCGTTGACCTCTGGGGGGGACAAGAGACCCAGTACTTC	CSVDLWGGQETQYF
11	.	TRBV20-1	once	TRBJ2-7	TGCAGTGCGATACAGGAAAACGAGCAGTACTTC	CSAIQENEQYF
12	.	TRBV3-1	few	TRBJ2-7	TGTGCCAGCAGCCAAGAGGGGCGGGAGCAGTACTTC	CASSQEGREQYF
14	.	TRBV29-1	.	TRBJ2-3	TGCAGCGTTGAAACAGGGTTTAGAACAGATACGCAGTATTTT	CSVETGFRTDTQYF
13	.	TRBV28	many	TRBJ2-3	TGTGCCTCGTTGACGGGGGTCGGAGATACGCAGTATTTT	CASLTGVGDTQYF
15	.	TRBV5-8	few	TRBJ2-7	TGTGCCAGCAGCCGTTACAAGGGTCCTGACTACGAGCAGTACTTC	CASSRYKGPDYEQYF
13	.	TRBV12-3/TRBV12-4	few	TRBJ1-5	TGTGCCAGCCGCTCCCCGGGGGAGCAGCCCCAGCATTTT	CASRSPGEQPQHF
15	.	TRBV25-1	.	TRBJ2-1	TGTGCCAGCAAAGGGTGGGAGAACTCCTACAATGAGCAGTTCTTC	CASKGWENSYNEQFF
12	.	TRBV7-9	.	TRBJ1-2	TGTGCCAGCAGCTGGACCGATGTCGGCTACACCTTC	CASSWTDVGYTF
14	.	TRBV7-2	.	TRBJ2-5	TGTGCCAGCAGAGCCCCACTCCTTCAAGAGACCCAGTACTTC	CASRAPLLQETQYF
19	TRBD2	TRBV5-6	many	TRBJ2-1	TGTGCCAGCACCTTAAGAGGACTAGCGGGGGGAAGATACTACAATGAGCAGTTCTTC	CASTLRGLAGGRYYNEQFF
17	TRBD1	TRBV18	.	TRBJ2-3	TGTGCCAGCTCATCCCCTTCAGGGGGCGCGGGGACAGATACGCAGTATTTT	CASSSPSGGAGTDTQYF
15	TRBD2	TRBV12-3/TRBV12-4	few	TRBJ2-3	TGTGCCAGCAGTTTGGTTAGCGGGGTCGTAGATACGCAGTATTTT	CASSLVSGVVDTQYF
17	TRBD1	TRBV4-2	few	TRBJ2-4	TGTGCCAGCAGCCAATTACTCAGGGGGCTTTCCAAAAACATTCAGTACTTC	CASSQLLRGLSKNIQYF
15	TRBD1	TRBV6-5	few	TRBJ2-1	TGTGCCAGCAGTTACTTAGGGACAGGCTACAATGAGCAGTTCTTC	CASSYLGTGYNEQFF
15	TRBD2	TRBV7-9	few	TRBJ2-5	TGTGCCAGCAGCTTAGCGCTAGCGGGGGAAAAGACCCAGTACTTC	CASSLALAGEKTQYF
14	.	TRBV7-3	few	TRBJ2-3	TGTGCCAGCAGCGACAACGGGGGCACAGATACGCAGTATTTT	CASSDNGGTDTQYF
15	.	TRBV6-1	.	TRBJ1-2	TGTGCCAGCAGTGAAGGGGTGGACCCTATGAATGGCTACACCTTC	CASSEGVDPMNGYTF
17	.	TRBV9	.	TRBJ1-6	TGTGCCAGCAGCGTAGGAAGGGGAGGCTCGGATAATTCACCCCTCCACTTT	CASSVGRGGSDNSPLHF
17	TRBD2	TRBV6-1	few	TRBJ2-7	TGTGCCAGCGCCGGACTAGCGGGGGGGCAATTCCCCTACGAGCAGTACTTC	CASAGLAGGQFPYEQYF
13	.	TRBV15	.	TRBJ2-5	TGTGCCACCAGCAAGTACAGGGAAGAGACCCAGTACTTC	CATSKYREETQYF
13	.	TRBV9	few	TRBJ2-2	TGTGCCAGCACTGAACAGGGTACCGGGGAGCTGTTTTTT	CASTEQGTGELFF
13	.	TRBV5-5	.	TRBJ2-5	TGTGCCAGCAGCATCGGGCTAATCGAGACCCAGTACTTC	CASSIGLIETQYF
14	.	TRBV6-5	.	TRBJ2-3	TGTGCCAGCAGTTACGTACGCCACACAGATACGCAGTATTTT	CASSYVRHTDTQYF
15	TRBD2	TRBV20-1	.	TRBJ2-1	TGCAGTGCTAGAGATAGTTCGCGGGGGGTCGGTGAGCAGTTCTTC	CSARDSSRGVGEQFF
17	TRBD1	TRBV4-3	.	TRBJ1-2	TGCGCCAGCAGCCAAGTGGGGACAGGGTTTTCTAACTATGGCTACACCTTC	CASSQVGTGFSNYGYTF
14	.	TRBV27	.	TRBJ1-5	TGTGCCAGCAGTCCCGGGGGGGTCGGGCAGCCCCAGCATTTT	CASSPGGVGQPQHF
17	.	TRBV7-9	.	TRBJ2-5	TGTGCCAGCAGCTTTTTCCACGACCCGAGGGTGTTGGAGGCCCAGTACTTC	CASSFFHDPRVLEAQYF
17	.	TRBV4-1	many	TRBJ2-2	TGCGCCAGCAGCCACCCCCGGGGGCGGAAGAACACCGGGGAGCTGTTTTTT	CASSHPRGRKNTGELFF
17	TRBD2	TRBV20-1	few	TRBJ2-5	TGCAGTGCTCCCCGGACTAGCGGGGGGCTCCCCCAAGAGACCCAGTACTTC	CSAPRTSGGLPQETQYF
15	.	TRBV27	.	TRBJ2-7	TGTGCCAGCGGCCTTTCTGAAGGGAGAATTTACGAGCAGTACTTC	CASGLSEGRIYEQYF
13	.	TRBV11-1	few	TRBJ1-2	TGTGCCAGCAGCAGGGGGTTCGTCTATGGCTACACCTTC	CASSRGFVYGYTF